A single count supports the clone carrying this TCR beta chain. Its target is not known. The V gene's germline CDR1 is SGHTA and CDR2 FQGTGA. V was trimmed by 5 bases and J by 4 bases, leaving 24 bases between them. The CDR3 sequence is 18 residues long. The entry originates in a study of T cell responses to AZD1222 COVID-19 vaccine. General study points: Spike was spanned by vaccine-associated CD4 TCRs, with dominance at 160-218 and 743-854. Two AZD1222 administrations were followed by greater Spike-specific TCR breadth and depth. Baseline seropositives among AZD1222 recipients totaled only five or six.

The repertoire was sequenced with immunoSEQ multiplex PCR; TCRdb's copy has only in-frame clones and lacks some. The sample has about 180,000 clones; 85% to 90% are singletons. This specimen was peripheral blood, taken 28 days after the second AZD1222 dose. The chain combines TRBV7-3 with TRBJ1-3; TRBD1 is a possible D gene (6 bases). This TCR was recovered from an adult who received the AZD1222 COVID-19 vaccine. CDR3 sequence: CASSPGPGHPTSGNTIYF. Here the CDR3 DNA reads TGTGCCAGCAGCCCAGGACCGGGACACCCGACGTCCGGAAACACCATATATTTT.